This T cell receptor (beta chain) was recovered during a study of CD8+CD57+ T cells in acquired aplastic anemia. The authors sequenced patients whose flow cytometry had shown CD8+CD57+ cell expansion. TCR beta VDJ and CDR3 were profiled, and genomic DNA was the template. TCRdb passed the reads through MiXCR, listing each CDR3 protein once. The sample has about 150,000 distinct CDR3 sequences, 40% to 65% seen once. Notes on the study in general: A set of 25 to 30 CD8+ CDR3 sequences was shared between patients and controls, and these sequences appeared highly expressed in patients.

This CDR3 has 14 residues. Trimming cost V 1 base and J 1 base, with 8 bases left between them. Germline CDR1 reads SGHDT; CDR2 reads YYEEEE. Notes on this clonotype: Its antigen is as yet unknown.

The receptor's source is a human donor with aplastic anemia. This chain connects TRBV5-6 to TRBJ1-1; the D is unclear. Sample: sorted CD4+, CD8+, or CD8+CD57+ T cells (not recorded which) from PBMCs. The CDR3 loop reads CASSLPGENTEAFF. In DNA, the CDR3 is TGTGCCAGCAGCTTGCCGGGTGAGAACACTGAAGCTTTCTTT.